These 24 T cell receptor beta chains came from one sample sequenced in a study of cytomegalovirus exposure and HLA in healthy donors. Primers included in the PCR were 60 Vbeta and 13 Jbeta primers. Clones were read by immunoSEQ multiplex PCR, and TCRdb kept only the in-frame ones, dropping some. Of approximately 90,000 clones listed, over 60% are singletons. Sequencing input: PBMCs. The origin of the receptors is a man aged 30 to 39 in good health and CMV-seronegative.

This clone was seen once. The CDR3 loop reads CASSFLDSEETQYF. The CDR3 bases are TGCGCCAGCAGCTTCTTGGACAGCGAAGAGACCCAGTACTTC. V is TRBV5-1 and J is TRBJ2-5; a weak D match, TRBD1 (6 bases). Germline V gene data show CDR1 as SGHRS and CDR2 as YFSETQ. The V and J ends lost 2 bases and 3 bases respectively, with 11 bases between them. The CDR3 runs to 14 residues.

The chain is built from TRBV6-4 and TRBJ2-2; tentatively, D is TRBD1 (6 bases). Germline assignment: CDR1 MRHNA and CDR2 SNTAGT. This CDR3 is built from 14 residues. Trimming took 7 bases from V and 6 from J, leaving 15 bases between them. The CDR3 loop is CASTPSGQPGELFF. The CDR3 DNA sequence: TGTGCCAGCACCCCGTCCGGACAGCCCGGGGAGCTGTTTTTT.

V gene TRBV4-1 combines with J gene TRBJ2-7; TRBD1 might be the D (5 bases). The germline CDR1 and CDR2 sequences are MGHRA and YSYEKL. The CDR3 spans 14 residues. V lost 3 bases and J lost 0, with 9 bases in between. The CDR3 DNA reads TGCGCCAGCAGCCAGGGGCGGACCTCCTACGAGCAGTACTTC. It codes for CASSQGRTSYEQYF.

V and J are TRBV6-5 and TRBJ1-5, with 7 positions matching TRBD1. The CDR3 sequence is 14 residues long. V was clipped by 4 bases and J by 5 bases; unmatched bases: 5. From germline, CDR1 is MNHEY and CDR2 SVGAGI. The CDR3 region is CASSSTGNYQPQHF. The CDR3, as DNA: TGTGCCAGCAGTTCGACAGGGAACTATCAGCCCCAGCATTTT.

This chain links TRBV7-2 with TRBJ1-2, with D possibly matching TRBD1 (5 bases). Per germline, CDR1 SGHTA and CDR2 FQGNSA. This CDR3 has 15 residues. With 5 bases removed from V and 3 bases from J, the gap between germline ends came to 16 bases. CDR3 nucleotide sequence: TGTGCCAGCAGCCCCCCGGGGGGGGACGACTATGGCTACACCTTC. Translated, it gives CASSPPGGDDYGYTF.

The chain has TRBV29-1 and TRBJ2-5, with 10 bases matching TRBD1. Per the germline V gene, CDR1 is SQVTM and CDR2 is ANQGSEA. The V gene end was trimmed by 7 bases and the J gene end by 3 bases; junction bases not matched to a gene: 5. CDR3 length equals 13 residues. This CDR3 reads CSANGQGEETQYF. Written as DNA, the CDR3 is TGCAGCGCCAACGGACAGGGGGAAGAGACCCAGTACTTC.

The V gene is TRBV28, the J gene TRBJ1-2; maybe TRBD1 (6 bases). This CDR3 has 16 amino acids. Trimming left V 2 bases short and J 4 bases short, with 17 bases between. Germline V lookup: CDR1 MDHEN, CDR2 SYDVKM. As DNA, the CDR3 is TGTGCCAGCAGTTTACCCGTGATGGGGGGGCTCTATGGCTACACCTTC. Its translation: CASSLPVMGGLYGYTF.

This chain uses TRBV27 with TRBJ1-5, with 8 bases fitting TRBD1. Unmatched junction bases numbered 6, after V lost 5 bases and J lost 3 bases. CDR3 size: 15 residues. Per germline, CDR1 MNHEY and CDR2 SMNVEV (reference sequence). In DNA form, the CDR3 reads TGTGCCAGCAGTCTGTCAGGGGGCAACAATCAGCCCCAGCATTTT. Translation: CASSLSGGNNQPQHF.

The chain is built from TRBV5-5 and TRBJ2-3, with 8 positions matching TRBD1. V lost 4 bases and J lost 0; bases outside the gene matches: 7. Germline V gives CDR1 SGHKS, CDR2 YYEKEE (reference sequence). The CDR3 totals 16 residues. CDR3 loop: CASSRWDRPSTDTQYF. The DNA of the CDR3 is TGTGCCAGCAGCCGCTGGGACAGGCCTAGCACAGATACGCAGTATTTT. Based on the CDR3 plus reference TRBV5-5 and TRBJ2-3, the full variable domain is DAGVTQSPTHLIKTRGQQVTLRCSPISGHKSVSWYQQVLGQGPQFIFQYYEKEERGRGNFPDRFSARQFPNYSSELNVNALLLGDSALYLCASSRWDRPSTDTQYFGPGTRLTVL.

The chain employs TRBV5-1 and TRBJ1-4, with a weak D call TRBD1 (5 bases). Germline CDR1 SGHRS, CDR2 YFSETQ. The CDR3 has 14 residues. V was cut by 7 bases and J by 8 bases, with 18 bases left in between. CDR3 coding DNA: TGCGCCAGCGGCGAACAGGCAGGCCGGGAAAAACTGTTTTTT. Translating it yields CASGEQAGREKLFF.

This sequence joins TRBV7-9 and TRBJ2-1, with 11 bases aligning to TRBD2. From germline, CDR1 is SEHNR and CDR2 FQNEAQ (reference sequence). The CDR3 extends over 15 amino acids. V lost 5 bases to trimming and J lost 6 bases; unmatched junction nucleotides: 6. The CDR3 nucleotides are TGTGCCAGCAGCAACCTAGCGGGAGGAAGCAATGAGCAGTTCTTC. This translates into CASSNLAGGSNEQFF.

This chain connects TRBV5-1 to TRBJ1-1; D perhaps matches TRBD1 (6 bases). The V gene lost 4 bases and the J gene lost 5 bases, with 21 bases spanning the gap. Germline assignment: CDR1 SGHRS and CDR2 YFSETQ. The CDR3 runs to 16 residues. CDR3 amino acids: CASSGTTGMGYTEAFF. The CDR3, as DNA: TGCGCCAGCAGCGGAACCACAGGGATGGGCTATACTGAAGCTTTCTTT.

The V and J genes are TRBV29-1 and TRBJ1-1; 7 bases agree with TRBD1. The CDR3 is 12 residues long. Germline V gene lookup returns CDR1 SQVTM and CDR2 ANQGSEA. V trimming: 1 base; J trimming: 4 bases; junction bases outside the gene matches: 0. The CDR3 DNA reads as TGCAGCGTTGAAGCAGGGGGCACTGAAGCTTTCTTT. This codes for CSVEAGGTEAFF.

This chain links TRBV6-1 with TRBJ1-1; 7 nucleotides agree with TRBD1. Germline V gives CDR1 MNHNS, CDR2 SASEGT. The ends lost 5 bases at V and 3 bases at J; junction bases unmatched: 3. This CDR3 contains 13 residues. CDR3 bases: TGTGCCAGCAGTCTTCAGGGGGACACTGAAGCTTTCTTT. Encoded protein: CASSLQGDTEAFF.

V gene TRBV6-5 combines with J gene TRBJ2-7, with D tentatively TRBD1 (6 bases). CDR3 length equals 13 residues. In germline, CDR1 is MNHEY, CDR2 SVGAGI. Trimming removed 6 bases from V and 7 bases from J, with 16 bases in between. DNA of the CDR3: TGTGCCAGCAGCCCCAACAGGGCCAGAGAGCAGTACTTC. Protein product: CASSPNRAREQYF.

V is TRBV4-1 and J is TRBJ2-6, with D unresolved. The CDR3 extends over 16 amino acids. Germline CDR1 reads MGHRA; CDR2 reads YSYEKL. The V gene lost 5 bases and the J gene lost 0 bases, with 11 bases spanning the gap. DNA for the CDR3: TGCGCCAGCAGCAATAGACACAGCTCTGGGGCCAACGTCCTGACTTTC. Protein product: CASSNRHSSGANVLTF.

The chain combines TRBV11-3 with TRBJ1-1, with 7 nucleotides matching TRBD1. The V segment lost 7 bases and the J segment 5 bases; nucleotides outside the gene matches: 7. The germline gives CDR1 SGHNT, CDR2 YENEEA. The CDR3 is 13 amino acids. CDR3 in amino acids: CASKAQGMTEAFF. The CDR3 nucleotides read TGTGCCAGCAAAGCACAGGGGATGACTGAAGCTTTCTTT.

This clone was observed a few times. The rearrangement links TRBV19 to TRBJ2-3; 7 bases agree with TRBD1. CDR3 length equals 14 residues. Germline-derived CDR1 and CDR2 are LNHDA and SQIVND (reference sequence). The V gene end was trimmed by 5 bases and the J gene end by 9 bases; junction bases not matched to a gene: 11. CDR3 in amino acids: CASSRTGTTRTQYF. CDR3 DNA sequence: TGTGCCAGTAGTCGGACAGGAACGACCAGGACGCAGTATTTT. The full variable domain, rest sourced from reference TRBV19 and TRBJ2-3, is DGGITQSPKYLFRKEGQNVTLSCEQNLNHDAMYWYRQDPGQGLRLIYYSQIVNDFQKGDIAEGYSVSREKKESFPLTVTSAQKNPTAFYLCASSRTGTTRTQYFGPGTRLTVL.

CDR3 sequence reads: CASSPRQGANEQFF. Here the CDR3 DNA reads TGTGCCAGCAGTCCGCGACAGGGAGCCAATGAGCAGTTCTTC. The J gene is TRBJ2-1, the V gene TRBV27; TRBD1 agrees at 7 bases. V was clipped by 5 bases and J by 6 bases; unmatched bases: 7. The CDR3 spans 14 residues. In germline, CDR1 is MNHEY, CDR2 SMNVEV (reference sequence).

The chain joins TRBV12-2 to TRBJ1-4; the table gives TRBD1 as D, unverified against the DNA. TRBV12-2 is described as a pseudogene. This CDR3 region has 16 residues. The CDR3 region has the DNA TGTGCAAGTCGCTCGACAGCCACAAACCCGAATGAAAAACTGTTTTTT. It yields the protein CASRSTATNPNEKLFF.

The chain links TRBV7-9 to TRBJ2-1; 13 nucleotides agree with TRBD2. CDR1 SEHNR and CDR2 FQNEAQ come from the germline V gene (reference sequence). The CDR3 runs to 15 residues. With 6 bases clipped from V and 3 bases from J, the junction kept 2 bases outside the gene matches. The DNA for the CDR3 is TGTGCCAGCAGTCGACTAGCGGGAGGCTACAATGAGCAGTTCTTC. It translates to CASSRLAGGYNEQFF.

The chain employs TRBV4-2 and TRBJ2-6, with TRBD1 identical over 9 bases. The J segment lost 0 bases and the V segment lost 1 base, leaving 22 bases of the junction unmatched. Germline CDR1 is LGHNA and CDR2 is YNFKEQ. The CDR3 is 24 residues long. Here the CDR3 DNA reads TGTGCCAGCAGCCAAGTTGGCGCTTTTTTTTTACGGGACAGGGCGTACTCTGGGGCCAACGTCCTGACTTTC. Its translation: CASSQVGAFFLRDRAYSGANVLTF.

Only one count was recorded for this clone. The chain joins TRBV7-9 to TRBJ1-2; TRBD1 aligns across 7 bases. The CDR3 is made up of 15 amino acids. Germline CDR1 is SEHNR and CDR2 is FQNEAQ (reference sequence). J gave up 5 bases and V 1 base, and 7 bases lay outside the gene matches. The CDR3 region is CASSLEGASGYGYTF. CDR3 DNA: TGTGCCAGCAGCTTAGAGGGGGCCAGTGGGTATGGCTACACCTTC.

The chain uses TRBV6-4 and TRBJ1-2, with 11 bases that match TRBD1. After removal of 3 bases from V and 6 bases from J, the junction contained 0 bases not matched to a gene. Germline values: CDR1 MRHNA, CDR2 SNTAGT. The CDR3 is 13 residues long. The CDR3 DNA is TGTGCCAGCAGTGAGGGACAGGGGGATGGCTACACCTTC. Amino acids: CASSEGQGDGYTF.